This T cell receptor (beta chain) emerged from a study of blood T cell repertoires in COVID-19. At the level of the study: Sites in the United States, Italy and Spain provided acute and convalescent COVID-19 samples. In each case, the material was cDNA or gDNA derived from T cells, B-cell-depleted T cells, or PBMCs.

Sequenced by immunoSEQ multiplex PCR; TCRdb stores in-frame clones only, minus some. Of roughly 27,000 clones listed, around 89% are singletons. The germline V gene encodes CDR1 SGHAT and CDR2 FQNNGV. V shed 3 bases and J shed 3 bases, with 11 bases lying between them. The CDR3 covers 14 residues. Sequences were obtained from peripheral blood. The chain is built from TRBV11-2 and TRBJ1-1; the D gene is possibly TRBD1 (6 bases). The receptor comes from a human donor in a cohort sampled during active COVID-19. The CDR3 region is CASSLETGYTEAFF. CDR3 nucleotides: TGTGCCAGCAGCTTGGAGACAGGATACACTGAAGCTTTCTTT.